This paragraph covers one T cell receptor beta chain sequence. This entry belongs to a study of blood T cell repertoires in COVID-19. Study-level information: Acute and convalescent COVID-19 samples came from the United States, Italy and Spain. In each case, the material was cDNA or gDNA derived from T cells, B-cell-depleted T cells, or PBMCs.

Ages ranged from about 18 to 100 years, with residence in around 24 US areas. For recovered donors of Cohort 3, there were two negative PCRs, clearance, or symptom resolution. TCRdb's table, derived via immunoSEQ multiplex PCR, lists solely in-frame clones and lacks some. The sample yields approximately 200,000 clones, more than 65% seen once. The V gene lost 3 bases and the J gene lost 6 bases, with 17 bases spanning the gap. From germline, CDR1 is MGHRA and CDR2 YSYEKL. The CDR3 loop spans 15 amino acids. The clonotype was recovered from a man aged 40-55 years who had recovered from COVID-19. The sample comprised PBMCs or T cells enriched from blood (not recorded which). The chain has TRBV4-1 and TRBJ2-5, with a weak D call TRBD2 (5 bases). The CDR3 sequence: CASSQPTGGGKTQYF. The CDR3 coding sequence is TGCGCCAGCAGCCAGCCGACTGGAGGTGGTAAGACCCAGTACTTC.